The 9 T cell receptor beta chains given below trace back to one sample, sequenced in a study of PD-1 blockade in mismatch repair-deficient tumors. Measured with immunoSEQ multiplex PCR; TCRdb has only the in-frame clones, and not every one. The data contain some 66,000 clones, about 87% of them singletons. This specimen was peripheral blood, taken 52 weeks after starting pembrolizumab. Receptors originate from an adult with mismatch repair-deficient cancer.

The CDR3 DNA is TGTGCCAGCAGTCCGAGGACTGCCTCTAGCACAGATACGCAGTATTTT. It codes for CASSPRTASSTDTQYF. The chain combines TRBV27 with TRBJ2-3, with D possibly being TRBD2 (5 bases). Trimming stripped 5 bases from V and 0 bases from J, with 15 bases between. The CDR3 length is 16 residues. Germline CDR1 MNHEY, CDR2 SMNVEV (reference sequence).

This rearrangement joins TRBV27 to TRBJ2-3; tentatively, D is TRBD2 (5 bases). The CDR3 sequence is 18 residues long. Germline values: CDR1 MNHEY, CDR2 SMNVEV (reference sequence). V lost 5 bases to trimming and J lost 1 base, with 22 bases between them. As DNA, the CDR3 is TGTGCCAGCAGTCCACGGTGGGGTGGGAGAAGCGGCACAGATACGCAGTATTTT. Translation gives CASSPRWGGRSGTDTQYF.

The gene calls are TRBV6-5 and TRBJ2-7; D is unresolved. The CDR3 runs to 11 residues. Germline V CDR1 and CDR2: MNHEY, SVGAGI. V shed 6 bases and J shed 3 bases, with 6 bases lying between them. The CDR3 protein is CASSRHYEQYF. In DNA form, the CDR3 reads TGTGCCAGCAGCCGCCACTACGAGCAGTACTTC.

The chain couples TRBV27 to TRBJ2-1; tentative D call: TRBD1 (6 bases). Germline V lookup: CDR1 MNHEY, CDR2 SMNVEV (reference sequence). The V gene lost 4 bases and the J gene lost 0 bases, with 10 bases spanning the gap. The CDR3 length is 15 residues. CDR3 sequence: CASSSGTLSYNEQFF. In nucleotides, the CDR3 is TGTGCCAGCAGTTCCGGGACACTCTCCTACAATGAGCAGTTCTTC.

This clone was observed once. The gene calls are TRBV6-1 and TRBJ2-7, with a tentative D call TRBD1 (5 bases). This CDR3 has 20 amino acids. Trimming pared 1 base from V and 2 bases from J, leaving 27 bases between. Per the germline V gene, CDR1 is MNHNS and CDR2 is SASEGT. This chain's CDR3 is CASSEETPKGWMAQTYEQYF. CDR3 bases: TGTGCCAGCAGTGAAGAGACACCAAAGGGGTGGATGGCGCAAACCTACGAGCAGTACTTC.

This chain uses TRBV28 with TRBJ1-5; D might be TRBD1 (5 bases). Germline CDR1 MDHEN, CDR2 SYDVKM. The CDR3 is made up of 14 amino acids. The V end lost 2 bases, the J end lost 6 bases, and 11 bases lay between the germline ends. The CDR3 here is CASSLGGVGQPQHF. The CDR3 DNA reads TGTGCCAGCAGTTTAGGGGGGGTCGGTCAGCCCCAGCATTTT. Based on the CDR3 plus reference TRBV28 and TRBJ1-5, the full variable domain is DVKVTQSSRYLVKRTGEKVFLECVQDMDHENMFWYRQDPGLGLRLIYFSYDVKMKEKGDIPEGYSVSREKKERFSLILESASTNQTSMYLCASSLGGVGQPQHFGDGTRLSIL.

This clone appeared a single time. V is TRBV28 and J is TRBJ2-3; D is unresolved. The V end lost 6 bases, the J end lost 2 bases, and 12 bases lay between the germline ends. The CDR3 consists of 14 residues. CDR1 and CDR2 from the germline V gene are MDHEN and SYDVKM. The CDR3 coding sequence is TGTGCCAGCAGACGCATGTTGTCCACAGATACGCAGTATTTT. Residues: CASRRMLSTDTQYF.

Here the CDR3 reads CASSPGPGSSYEQYF. The CDR3 bases are TGTGCCAGCTCACCTGGCCCAGGAAGCTCCTACGAGCAGTACTTC. The chain links TRBV18 to TRBJ2-7; no clear D gene. Per germline, CDR1 KGHSH and CDR2 LQKENI. Deletions cut 3 bases from V and 0 bases from J, with 12 bases between. The length of the CDR3 is 15 residues.

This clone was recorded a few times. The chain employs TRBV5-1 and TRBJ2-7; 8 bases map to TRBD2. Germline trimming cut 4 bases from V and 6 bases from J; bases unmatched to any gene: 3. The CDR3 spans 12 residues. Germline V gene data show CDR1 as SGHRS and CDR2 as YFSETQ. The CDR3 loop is CASSGTRPEQYF. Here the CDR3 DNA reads TGCGCCAGCAGCGGGACTAGACCCGAGCAGTACTTC.